These 12 T cell receptor beta chains were sequenced from one sample in a study of brain T cells in children with intractable seizures (dated by TCRdb to 2020 to 2022). The sample's time point label, decoded: blood from clinic visit 5 months post-surgery; TSC patient then seizure free. Libraries were built with the immunoSEQ multiplex PCR assay. This is the immuneACCESS table as TCRdb keeps it, with only in-frame sequences that have V and J called. A part of the clones is gone; compared with another copy, unresolved V genes explain less than half, and the rest is unexplained. The sample contains about 340,000 clones, roughly 92% of them found a single time. Of the sample, 4.5% to 7% falls within the top ten clones. Sequenced here: peripheral blood, sampled 4 to 5 months after surgery. These receptors were collected from a boy under two years old with tuberous sclerosis and intractable seizures.

For the CDR3, the DNA is TGTGCCAGCAGCTTGGGAAGAAGGGCCCATAATACGCAGTATTTT. Amino acid sequence: CASSLGRRAHNTQYF. The chain employs TRBV5-4 and TRBJ2-3; no firm D call. This CDR3 has 15 amino acids. In germline, CDR1 is SGHNT, CDR2 YYREEE (reference sequence). Trimming pared 0 bases from V and 7 bases from J, leaving 15 bases between.

J is TRBJ2-7 and V is TRBV19; D may be TRBD2 (6 bases). In germline, CDR1 is LNHDA, CDR2 SQIVND (reference sequence). The CDR3 has 13 residues. Trimming shortened V by 3 bases and J by 4 bases, and 10 bases separated the two germline ends. The CDR3 nucleotides are TGTGCCAGTAGTATTCCGGGAGCTTACGAGCAGTACTTC. This gives the protein CASSIPGAYEQYF.

This sequence joins TRBV2 and TRBJ1-2, with 9 bases identical to TRBD1. V dropped 6 bases and J dropped 2; count of bases not matched to a gene: 10. Germline CDR1 is SNHLY and CDR2 is FYNNEI. The CDR3 has 16 amino acids. The CDR3 DNA is TGTGCCAGCAGCTCCGGGACAGGGCGGTTCAACTATGGCTACACCTTC. Translation gives CASSSGTGRFNYGYTF. Combining the CDR3 with reference TRBV2 and TRBJ1-2 gives the whole variable domain EPEVTQTPSHQVTQMGQEVILRCVPISNHLYFYWYRQILGQKVEFLVSFYNNEISEKSEIFDDQFSVERPDGSNFTLKIRSTKLEDSAMYFCASSSGTGRFNYGYTFGSGTRLTVV.

This chain uses TRBV18 with TRBJ2-5; 8 bases map to TRBD1. The CDR3 spans 14 residues. Looked up from germline, CDR1 is KGHSH and CDR2 is LQKENI. Losses at the gene ends were 3 bases for V and 5 bases for J; bases not matched to a gene: 5. CDR3 sequence (DNA): TGTGCCAGCTCACCGGACAGGGTAGTTGAGACCCAGTACTTC. Its protein product is CASSPDRVVETQYF. The variable domain in full, with the rest retrieved from reference TRBV18 and TRBJ2-5, is NAGVMQNPRHLVRRRGQEARLRCSPMKGHSHVYWYRQLPEEGLKFMVYLQKENIIDESGMPKERFSAEFPKEGPSILRIQQVVRGDSAAYFCASSPDRVVETQYFGPGTRLLVL.

This sequence joins TRBV21-1 and TRBJ2-1. TRBV21-1 is recorded as a pseudogene. The length of the CDR3 is 20 residues. The DNA of the CDR3 is TGTGCCAGCAGCAAATCTTCCATGCTACCCGGGACCGAGTCCTACAATGAGCAGTTCTTC. Translating gives CASSKSSMLPGTESYNEQFF.

The rearrangement links TRBV24-1 to TRBJ2-1; the match to TRBD2 covers 9 bases. Germline V gene sequence: CDR1 KGHDR, CDR2 SFDVKD. The CDR3 is made up of 14 amino acids. V was pared by 10 bases and J by 4 bases, with 7 bases of the junction left unmatched. This CDR3 reads CATLRLAEYNEQFF. The CDR3 DNA sequence: TGTGCCACTTTGCGACTAGCGGAGTACAATGAGCAGTTCTTC.

Note on this clone: The same CDR3 is also encoded by other DNA sequences in this sample. This chain connects TRBV9 to TRBJ2-7; 8 bases are shared with TRBD2. Germline V gene lookup returns CDR1 SGDLS and CDR2 YYNGEE. CDR3 length: 15 amino acids. The V and J ends lost 2 bases and 1 base, in that order; junction bases with no gene match: 5. CDR3 amino acids: CASSVAGGGSYEQYF. As DNA, the CDR3 is TGTGCCAGCAGCGTCGCCGGGGGGGGTTCCTACGAGCAGTACTTC.

The V gene is TRBV5-1, the J gene TRBJ1-2; D may be TRBD1 (5 bases). The CDR3 consists of 15 residues. V was trimmed by 4 bases and J by 4 bases, leaving 17 bases between them. CDR1 is SGHRS, CDR2 YFSETQ, per germline. The DNA for the CDR3 is TGCGCCAGCAGCCCGCAGGGCTTCTCTGCCTATGGCTACACCTTC. Amino acid sequence: CASSPQGFSAYGYTF.

The V call is TRBV20-1, the J call TRBJ2-1, with D unclear. Germline assignment: CDR1 DFQATT and CDR2 SNEGSKA (reference sequence). Trimming shortened V by 3 bases and J by 9 bases, and 9 bases separated the two germline ends. The CDR3 sequence is 11 residues long. CDR3 bases: TGCAGTGCTAGTTGGGTGGGTGAGCAGTTCTTC. This translates into CSASWVGEQFF.

The chain links TRBV27 to TRBJ1-3; D not resolved. The CDR3 covers 13 residues. V shed 7 bases and J shed 0 bases, with 7 bases lying between them. Looked up from germline, CDR1 is MNHEY and CDR2 is SMNVEV (reference sequence). The CDR3 is CASTLTSGNTIYF. CDR3 nucleotide sequence: TGTGCCAGCACCCTGACCTCTGGAAACACCATATATTTT.

V is TRBV5-1 and J is TRBJ1-1; 9 bases align to TRBD1. With 6 bases clipped from V and 4 bases from J, the junction kept 7 bases outside the gene matches. The CDR3 is 14 residues long. Per the germline V gene, CDR1 is SGHRS and CDR2 is YFSETQ. CDR3: CASTEGQGGTEAFF. The CDR3 DNA is TGCGCCAGCACCGAGGGACAGGGAGGCACTGAAGCTTTCTTT.

The CDR3 sequence: CASSSTRLAGEQFF. The CDR3 DNA follows: TGTGCCAGCAGCTCAACCAGACTAGCGGGTGAGCAGTTCTTC. The gene calls are TRBV7-9 and TRBJ2-1, with 10 bases aligning to TRBD2. CDR1 and CDR2 (germline): SEHNR, FQNEAQ (reference sequence). The junction had 6 bases not matched to a gene; V was cut back by 4 bases and J by 9 bases. This CDR3 contains 14 residues.